The T cell receptor beta chain described here comes from a study of shared clonotypes between healthy human individuals. Notes on the study in general: Represented diversity (both genetic and exposure-history) was limited by the small number of donors.

The donors, healthy adults who were HIV-negative, had experienced no recent acute infections or vaccinations. This clone came up many times. The target antigen is unknown. Germline values: CDR1 GTSNPN, CDR2 SVGIG (reference sequence). The CDR3 runs to 13 residues. Deletions cut 3 bases from V and 5 bases from J, with 11 bases between. Each unsorted PBMC replicate got 300 ng genomic DNA, around 30,000 genomes. Spread over ten immunoSEQ deep assay plates, unsorted PBMC DNA underwent sequencing. Produced via immunoSEQ multiplex PCR; TCRdb's table is partial and in-frame only. Counted here are about 99,000 clones, about 45% occurring once; the ten biggest clones make up over 12%.

The receptor was isolated from a woman in her thirties or forties in good health. Some clones in this sample may be carry-over from other donors' samples. This rearrangement joins TRBV30 to TRBJ1-5; unclear D gene. The specimen was PBMCs. The CDR3 is CAWRQGGDQPQHF. CDR3 coding DNA: TGTGCCTGGAGACAAGGAGGAGATCAGCCCCAGCATTTT. Using reference TRBV30 and TRBJ1-5 for the parts outside the CDR3, the full variable domain is SQTIHQWPATLVQPVGSPLSLECTVEGTSNPNLYWYRQAAGRGLQLLFYSVGIGQISSEVPQNLSASRPQDRQFILSSKKLLLSDSGFYLCAWRQGGDQPQHFGDGTRLSIL.